Shown below are 15 T cell receptor beta chains from a single sample sequenced in a study of yellow fever vaccine responses in identical twins. TCRdb processed the RT-PCR reads anew with MiXCR; each CDR3 protein has one entry. The table shows about 740 distinct CDR3 sequences, with around 86% occurring only once. The specimen comprised T cells from blood (PBMCs), unsorted or a sorted subset (not recorded which), sampled before or after yellow fever vaccination (not recorded which). These receptors were collected from a woman in her late teens or twenties who received the yellow fever vaccine.

This clonotype was detected only a few times. V and J are TRBV6-1 and TRBJ1-5; no clear D. The V gene lost 6 bases and the J gene lost 6 bases, with 15 bases spanning the gap. From germline, CDR1 is MNHNS and CDR2 SASEGT. The CDR3 length is 14 residues. CDR3 sequence reads: CASRGILYSQPQHF. The CDR3 bases are TGTGCCAGCAGGGGGATCCTATACTCTCAGCCCCAGCATTTT.

This chain links TRBV10-3 with TRBJ1-2, with no clear D. Trimming stripped 7 bases from V and 0 bases from J, with 9 bases between. Germline CDR1 reads ENHRY; CDR2 reads SYGVKD. There are 13 residues in the CDR3. The DNA for the CDR3 is TGTGCCATCAAGACGGAGGCTAACTATGGCTACACCTTC. Translation gives CAIKTEANYGYTF.

V usage is TRBV15 and J usage is TRBJ2-1; 12 bases are a match to TRBD2. The CDR3 sequence is 16 residues long. Trimming at V came to 0 bases and at J to 8 bases, leaving 5 bases not matched to a gene. The germline V gene has CDR1 LNHNV and CDR2 YYDKDF (reference sequence). The CDR3 is CATSREASGRAYEQFF. In DNA, the CDR3 is TGTGCCACCAGCAGAGAGGCTAGCGGGAGGGCGTATGAGCAGTTCTTC.

This chain uses TRBV9 with TRBJ2-1, with D perhaps matching TRBD2 (5 bases). CDR1 is SGDLS, CDR2 YYNGEE, per germline. This CDR3 is built from 15 residues. V dropped 0 bases and J dropped 4 bases, with 11 bases sitting between them. The CDR3 region has the DNA TGTGCCAGCAGCGTAGGGCTAGCAGAATACAATGAGCAGTTCTTC. This gives the protein CASSVGLAEYNEQFF.

This clonotype was recorded a few times. The rearrangement links TRBV6-2 or TRBV6-3 to TRBJ1-5; no definite D call. Germline V CDR1 and CDR2: MNHEY, SVGEGT. Trimming cost V 6 bases and J 7 bases, with 19 bases left between them. This CDR3 has 15 amino acids. As DNA, the CDR3 is TGTGCCAGCAGCTCCGTGGGAGTGCCCCGGCAGCCCCAGCATTTT. Its translation: CASSSVGVPRQPQHF.

The chain carries TRBV5-5 and TRBJ1-1; perhaps TRBD1 as D (5 bases). The CDR3 runs to 12 residues. Trimming stripped 4 bases from V and 10 bases from J, with 14 bases between. In germline, CDR1 is SGHKS, CDR2 YYEKEE (reference sequence). CDR3 sequence reads: CASSPRDRLAFF. DNA of the CDR3: TGTGCCAGCAGCCCCCGGGACCGCTTAGCTTTCTTT.

The chain has TRBV29-1 and TRBJ1-2; D call uncertain. CDR3 size: 13 residues. Germline-derived CDR1 and CDR2 are SQVTM and ANQGSEA. V was trimmed by 3 bases and J by 4 bases, leaving 12 bases between them. The CDR3 DNA follows: TGCAGCGTTGAGCCCGGACCGAGCTATGGCTACACCTTC. Translated: CSVEPGPSYGYTF. Full variable domain (missing parts from reference TRBV29-1 and TRBJ1-2): SAVISQKPSRDICQRGTSLTIQCQVDSQVTMMFWYRQQPGQSLTLIATANQGSEATYESGFVIDKFPISRPNLTFSTLTVSNMSPEDSSIYLCSVEPGPSYGYTFGSGTRLTVV.

The V call is TRBV4-1, the J call TRBJ2-1; D is possibly TRBD2 (5 bases). This CDR3 comprises 16 residues. The V gene's germline CDR1 is MGHRA and CDR2 YSYEKL. Trimming removed 4 bases from V and 4 bases from J, with 17 bases in between. CDR3 residues: CASSLSVGGSYNEQFF. CDR3 bases: TGCGCCAGCAGCCTCTCCGTAGGTGGGAGTTACAATGAGCAGTTCTTC.

The chain links TRBV23-1 to TRBJ1-3, with a weak D call TRBD1 (5 bases). TRBV23-1 is given ORF status, its function remaining uncertain. The V and J ends lost 0 bases and 0 bases respectively, with 12 bases between them. The CDR3 is 17 amino acids. The CDR3 DNA sequence: TGCGCCAGCAGTCAATCGGGGTACAGGCGCTCTGGAAACACCATATATTTT. Translating it yields CASSQSGYRRSGNTIYF.

This clonotype appeared a few times. J is TRBJ1-1 and V is TRBV6-1; possible D gene TRBD1, 5 bases. Germline V CDR1 and CDR2: MNHNS, SASEGT. The CDR3 has 12 amino acids. V was clipped by 6 bases and J by 0 bases, with 5 bases between them. Here the CDR3 reads CASRGLNTEAFF. CDR3 in DNA: TGTGCCAGCAGGGGGCTGAACACTGAAGCTTTCTTT.

The chain recombines TRBV12-5 with TRBJ1-5; D is perhaps TRBD1 (6 bases). The V end was cut by 4 bases, the J end by 7 bases, with 11 bases between. The germline gives CDR1 LGHNT, CDR2 FRNRAP. CDR3 length: 13 amino acids. The CDR3, as DNA: TGTGCTAGTGGTTCAACAACAGGGCAGCCCCAGCATTTT. As protein: CASGSTTGQPQHF.

V usage is TRBV21-1 and J usage is TRBJ2-7; the DNA was not used to check the table's D call, TRBD1. TRBV21-1 is a pseudogene locus. CDR3 length: 14 residues. The CDR3 DNA reads as TGTGCCATGCAGGGACAGGCGACCTCCTACGAGCAGTACTTC. It specifies CAMQGQATSYEQYF.

This chain links TRBV20-1 with TRBJ1-5, with D unclear. Trimming cost V 0 bases and J 4 bases, with 10 bases left between them. The CDR3 is made up of 14 amino acids. Germline CDR1 is DFQATT and CDR2 is SNEGSKA (reference sequence). CDR3 nucleotide sequence: TGCAGTGCTAGAGATTGGACCGATAATCAGCCCCAGCATTTT. Its protein product is CSARDWTDNQPQHF.

The chain links TRBV20-1 to TRBJ2-7; D possibly corresponds to TRBD1 (5 bases). CDR1 is DFQATT, CDR2 SNEGSKA, per germline (reference sequence). The V and J ends lost 0 bases and 5 bases respectively, with 14 bases between them. The CDR3 is made up of 14 amino acids. Written as DNA, the CDR3 is TGCAGTGCTAGAGAGGGCAGGGATATCAACGAGCAGTACTTC. It yields the protein CSAREGRDINEQYF.

The chain uses TRBV11-1 and TRBJ2-1; D not certain. Trimming removed 5 bases from V and 2 bases from J, with 4 bases in between. The CDR3 is 12 residues long. The germline V gene has CDR1 SGHAT and CDR2 FQDESV (reference sequence). The CDR3 sequence is CASSLTYNEQFF. The CDR3, as DNA: TGTGCCAGCAGCCTTACCTACAATGAGCAGTTCTTC.